The 10 T cell receptor beta chains below come from one sample, sequenced in a study of patients and donors after allogeneic stem cell transplantation. TCRdb re-called the RT-PCR reads with MiXCR, one entry per CDR3 protein. This sample carries approximately 20,000 distinct CDR3 sequences, approximately 5% of them seen once, and the ten largest clones take roughly 39%. The material sequenced was blood, either unsorted or a sorted T cell fraction (not recorded which). These receptors were obtained from a human donor who was either an allogeneic HSCT recipient or a stem cell or donor lymphocyte infusion donor (not recorded which). It is not recorded whose cells these are; they may come from a transplant donor.

Worth noting for this clonotype: Mismatch with germline at one junction end may stem from a read error. The rearrangement links TRBV5-4 to TRBJ2-7; D is undetermined. Germline loops: CDR1 SGHNT, CDR2 YYREEE (reference sequence). This CDR3 is built from 13 residues. The CDR3 loop reads CASSSPNSYEQDF. The CDR3 coding sequence is TGTGCCAGCAGCTCTCCCAACTCCTACGAGCAGGACTTC.

This clonotype was seen repeatedly, ten times or more. V usage is TRBV9 and J usage is TRBJ1-1; no clear D. Germline V gives CDR1 SGDLS, CDR2 YYNGEE. V was trimmed by 4 bases and J by 0 bases, leaving 10 bases between them. CDR3 size: 14 residues. The CDR3 DNA follows: TGTGCCAGCAGCCCGCGGATAATGAACACTGAAGCTTTCTTT. Its protein product is CASSPRIMNTEAFF.

This clonotype was seen at least ten times. V and J are TRBV27 and TRBJ1-1, with D perhaps TRBD1 (6 bases). V lost 7 bases and J lost 0, with 18 bases in between. The CDR3 contains 16 residues. CDR1 MNHEY and CDR2 SMNVEV come from the germline V gene (reference sequence). This CDR3 reads CASTPRQEFMNTEAFF. CDR3 in DNA: TGTGCCAGCACCCCCCGACAGGAGTTTATGAACACTGAAGCTTTCTTT.

This clonotype was seen a few times. The chain uses TRBV7-3 and TRBJ2-3; 8 bases are a match to TRBD2. Germline CDR1 is SGHTA and CDR2 is FQGTGA. The CDR3 consists of 15 residues. The ends lost 5 bases at V and 1 base at J; junction bases unmatched: 5. CDR3 sequence reads: CASSPGGGRTDTQYF. The CDR3 DNA sequence: TGTGCCAGCAGCCCGGGGGGGGGCCGCACAGATACGCAGTATTTT.

V and J are TRBV7-9 and TRBJ1-2; TRBD1 is a possible D gene (5 bases). Germline V gene lookup returns CDR1 SEHNR and CDR2 FQNEAQ (reference sequence). The CDR3 has 11 residues. V lost 3 bases and J 14 bases, leaving 13 bases between the germline ends. The CDR3 nucleotides are TGTGCCAGCAGCTTGGAGGGGTTCACAACCTTC. Translated, it gives CASSLEGFTTF.

The chain recombines TRBV9 with TRBJ2-1, with a weak D call TRBD1 (5 bases). In germline, CDR1 is SGDLS, CDR2 YYNGEE. V was pared by 6 bases and J by 8 bases, with 15 bases between. The CDR3 has 13 amino acids. CDR3 in amino acids: CASNRQGAHEQFF. CDR3 DNA sequence: TGTGCCAGCAACAGGCAGGGCGCCCATGAGCAGTTCTTC.

The sample holds many counts of this clonotype. This chain connects TRBV20-1 to TRBJ2-3; D perhaps matches TRBD1 (8 bases). Deletions cut 2 bases from V and 8 bases from J, with 20 bases between. CDR1 is DFQATT and CDR2 is SNEGSKA in the germline V gene (reference sequence). The CDR3 contains 15 residues. The CDR3: CSARIQGGRFGTQYF. As DNA, the CDR3 is TGCAGTGCTAGAATACAGGGGGGGAGATTTGGTACGCAGTATTTT.

Ten or more counts support this clonotype. The chain recombines TRBV6-1 with TRBJ2-5; 7 bases align to TRBD1. CDR1 MNHNS and CDR2 SASEGT come from the germline V gene. The CDR3 extends over 14 amino acids. V gave up 7 bases and J gave up 1 base; unmatched junction bases: 6. The CDR3 sequence: CASTQPGGQETQYF. CDR3 coding DNA: TGTGCCAGCACCCAACCAGGGGGCCAAGAGACCCAGTACTTC.

In this sample, this clonotype turned up many times. The chain links TRBV28 to TRBJ2-3; D uncertain. This CDR3 has 16 amino acids. The V and J ends lost 0 bases and 0 bases respectively, with 10 bases between them. CDR1 MDHEN and CDR2 SYDVKM come from the germline V gene. The CDR3 DNA is TGTGCCAGCAGTTTATGGGGGATCTCTAGCACAGATACGCAGTATTTT. Its translation: CASSLWGISSTDTQYF.

V and J are TRBV7-9 and TRBJ1-6; D possibly corresponds to TRBD1 (5 bases). This CDR3 spans 15 amino acids. V was trimmed by 5 bases and J by 9 bases, leaving 17 bases between them. Germline V gene lookup returns CDR1 SEHNR and CDR2 FQNEAQ (reference sequence). The CDR3 nucleotides read TGTGCCAGCAGCCTCTATGAGCCAACAGGTTCACCCCTCCACTTT. Its translation is CASSLYEPTGSPLHF.